Following are 31 T cell receptor beta chains from one sample sequenced in a study of T cell responses to AZD1222 COVID-19 vaccine. Libraries were prepared by immunoSEQ multiplex PCR; TCRdb keeps only in-frame clonotypes and omits some of them. The sample shows approximately 120,000 clones, roughly nine tenths of them seen only once. Sequenced here: peripheral blood, sampled on day 0 of AZD1222 vaccination. Every receptor here comes from an adult in good health.

This rearrangement joins TRBV15 to TRBJ1-1; 7 bases are shared with TRBD1. CDR3 length: 16 amino acids. J lost 1 base, V lost 1 base, and 6 bases had no gene match. Germline assignment: CDR1 LNHNV and CDR2 YYDKDF (reference sequence). The CDR3 here is CATSRGQGTRNTEAFF. For the CDR3, the DNA is TGTGCCACCAGCAGAGGACAGGGAACGCGGAACACTGAAGCTTTCTTT. Full variable domain (outside the CDR3, taken from reference TRBV15 and TRBJ1-1): DAMVIQNPRYQVTQFGKPVTLSCSQTLNHNVMYWYQQKSSQAPKLLFHYYDKDFNNEADTPDNFQSRRPNTSFCFLDIRSPGLGDTAMYLCATSRGQGTRNTEAFFGQGTRLTVV.

This chain links TRBV7-3 with TRBJ2-1, with 7 bases identical to TRBD1. Germline CDR1 reads SGHTA; CDR2 reads FQGTGA. This CDR3 region has 14 residues. Trimming removed 4 bases from V and 6 bases from J; junction bases left unmatched: 6. The CDR3 is CASSSTGVFNEQFF. DNA of the CDR3: TGTGCCAGCAGCTCAACAGGGGTCTTCAATGAGCAGTTCTTC.

The chain joins TRBV12-1 to TRBJ2-5; the DNA was not compared with TRBD2, the D call given in the table. TRBV12-1 is a pseudogene locus. The CDR3 length is 17 residues. The CDR3 region is CASSRFGLAGLQETQYF. The CDR3 DNA reads TGTGCCAGCAGCCGCTTCGGGCTAGCGGGATTACAAGAGACCCAGTACTTC.

This clone has a single count. The chain joins TRBV5-8 to TRBJ2-1; 13 bases agree with TRBD2. This CDR3 has 15 residues. The V gene end was trimmed by 3 bases and the J gene end by 11 bases; junction bases not matched to a gene: 8. The germline CDR1 and CDR2 sequences are SGHTS and YDEGEE. The CDR3 loop reads CASSWTGTSGKKQFF. CDR3 bases: TGTGCCAGCAGCTGGACCGGGACTAGCGGGAAAAAGCAGTTCTTC.

This rearrangement joins TRBV6-5 to TRBJ1-5; D is ambiguous. The CDR3 covers 14 residues. Between the trimmed V and J ends, which lost 0 bases and 5 bases, there was a span of 8 bases. Germline V gene lookup returns CDR1 MNHEY and CDR2 SVGAGI. The CDR3: CASSYSTGDQPQHF. The CDR3 DNA follows: TGTGCCAGCAGTTACTCGACGGGTGATCAGCCCCAGCATTTT.

The V and J genes are TRBV18 and TRBJ2-2; 8 bases line up with TRBD1. The V gene end was trimmed by 6 bases and the J gene end by 2 bases; junction bases not matched to a gene: 5. This CDR3 has 15 residues. Germline-derived CDR1 and CDR2 are KGHSH and LQKENI. CDR3 nucleotide sequence: TGTGCCAGCTCGCAGACAGGGGACAACACCGGGGAGCTGTTTTTT. The encoded protein is CASSQTGDNTGELFF.

This chain links TRBV6-5 with TRBJ1-1; 9 nucleotides match TRBD1. The CDR3 is made up of 15 amino acids. Germline V gene data show CDR1 as MNHEY and CDR2 as SVGAGI. V was pared by 7 bases and J by 5 bases, with 11 bases of the junction left unmatched. CDR3 region: CASTPWTGVDTEAFF. For the CDR3, the DNA is TGTGCCAGCACCCCTTGGACAGGGGTGGATACTGAAGCTTTCTTT.

The chain couples TRBV30 to TRBJ1-5; 9 bases align to TRBD1. J lost 6 bases, V lost 4 bases, and 4 bases had no gene match. There are 13 residues in the CDR3. Looked up from germline, CDR1 is GTSNPN and CDR2 is SVGIG (reference sequence). CDR3 region: CAWNTGGFQPQHF. The DNA of the CDR3 is TGTGCCTGGAACACAGGGGGCTTTCAGCCCCAGCATTTT.

V usage is TRBV3-1 (or the pseudogene TRBV3-2) and J usage is TRBJ1-5; D is undetermined. CDR3 size: 13 residues. Trimming took 5 bases from V and 0 from J, leaving 5 bases between them. Germline assignment: CDR1 LGHDT and CDR2 YNNKEL (reference sequence). For the CDR3, the DNA is TGTGCCAGCAGCTACTATAGCAATCAGCCCCAGCATTTT. This translates into CASSYYSNQPQHF.

This chain joins TRBV4-2 and TRBJ1-1; weak D call: TRBD1 (6 bases). Germline V gene data show CDR1 as LGHNA and CDR2 as YNFKEQ. This CDR3 has 15 amino acids. Trimming stripped 1 base from V and 4 bases from J, with 13 bases between. This chain's CDR3 is CASSQVGGGSTEAFF. The CDR3 DNA reads as TGTGCCAGCAGCCAAGTAGGAGGGGGTTCCACTGAAGCTTTCTTT.

Details on this clone: A read error may produce the germline difference seen at one junction end. This chain connects TRBV7-7 to TRBJ1-6; 8 bases are shared with TRBD1. CDR3 length equals 13 residues. Germline CDR1 and CDR2: SSHAT and FNYEAQ (reference sequence). The CDR3 protein is CASSLDRGSPLHF. CDR3 DNA: TGTGCTAGCAGCTTAGACAGGGGTTCACCCCTCCACTTT.

The chain couples TRBV7-9 to TRBJ1-2; 8 nucleotides match TRBD1. Germline V gene sequence: CDR1 SEHNR, CDR2 FQNEAQ (reference sequence). The CDR3 covers 14 residues. V lost 8 bases and J lost 2; bases outside the gene matches: 7. CDR3 sequence: CASGVRQGNYGYTF. CDR3 bases: TGTGCCAGCGGTGTCCGACAGGGGAACTATGGCTACACCTTC. Full variable domain (remainder filled in from reference TRBV7-9 and TRBJ1-2): DTGVSQNPRHKITKRGQNVTFRCDPISEHNRLYWYRQTLGQGPEFLTYFQNEAQLEKSRLLSDRFSAERPKGSFSTLEIQRTEQGDSAMYLCASGVRQGNYGYTFGSGTRLTVV.

The CDR3 DNA follows: TGCGCCAGCAGCGGGAACGGACAGTTTTTGGATGAGCAGTTCTTC. Its protein product is CASSGNGQFLDEQFF. The chain combines TRBV5-1 with TRBJ2-1; D possibly corresponds to TRBD1 (6 bases). The CDR3 loop spans 15 amino acids. Deletions cut 4 bases from V and 8 bases from J, with 19 bases between. The germline V gene has CDR1 SGHRS and CDR2 YFSETQ.

The sample holds one count of this clone. The chain combines TRBV5-8 with TRBJ1-5; D is unresolved. The CDR3 covers 14 residues. Trimming removed 0 bases at V and 10 bases at J, with 14 bases between. The germline V gene has CDR1 SGHTS and CDR2 YDEGEE. The CDR3, as DNA: TGTGCCAGCAGCTTGGCGTCCGGATTTAATCCCCAGCATTTT. It encodes CASSLASGFNPQHF.

This clone has a single count. V usage is TRBV6-6 and J usage is TRBJ1-2; the D gene is possibly TRBD1 (5 bases). Trimming stripped 6 bases from V and 5 bases from J, with 13 bases between. CDR1 and CDR2 (germline): MNHNY, SVGAGI (reference sequence). This CDR3 region has 13 residues. DNA for the CDR3: TGTGCCAGCAGGGAGGGGAGATATTATGGCTACACCTTC. Its protein is CASREGRYYGYTF.

The chain employs TRBV5-1 and TRBJ2-3; D tentatively fits TRBD1 or TRBD2 (6 bases each). Germline CDR1 reads SGHRS; CDR2 reads YFSETQ. CDR3 length: 16 amino acids. V gave up 0 bases and J gave up 2 bases, with 13 bases separating them. The chain's CDR3 is CASSLVGGTLTDTQYF. The CDR3 region has the DNA TGCGCCAGCAGCTTGGTAGGGGGGACTCTCACAGATACGCAGTATTTT. The full variable domain, with the rest looked up from reference TRBV5-1 and TRBJ2-3, is KAGVTQTPRYLIKTRGQQVTLSCSPISGHRSVSWYQQTPGQGLQFLFEYFSETQRNKGNFPGRFSGRQFSNSRSEMNVSTLELGDSALYLCASSLVGGTLTDTQYFGPGTRLTVL.

The chain is built from TRBV4-1 and TRBJ2-4; 11 positions match TRBD2. This CDR3 has 15 amino acids. The germline V gene encodes CDR1 MGHRA and CDR2 YSYEKL. The junction had 6 bases not matched to a gene; V was cut back by 0 bases and J by 11 bases. The CDR3 spells CASSQDLTSGSVQYF. The CDR3 DNA sequence: TGCGCCAGCAGCCAAGATCTTACTAGCGGGAGCGTTCAGTACTTC.

This chain joins TRBV7-9 and TRBJ2-2; no firm D call. The CDR3 consists of 16 residues. In germline, CDR1 is SEHNR, CDR2 FQNEAQ (reference sequence). V shed 0 bases and J shed 1 base, with 9 bases lying between them. The CDR3 is CASSLAGRMNTGELFF. The CDR3 region has the DNA TGTGCCAGCAGCTTAGCAGGCAGGATGAACACCGGGGAGCTGTTTTTT.

J is TRBJ1-3 and V is TRBV7-9; D not certain. V was pared by 8 bases and J by 3 bases, with 14 bases between. CDR3 length: 14 amino acids. Germline V CDR1 and CDR2: SEHNR, FQNEAQ (reference sequence). CDR3 coding DNA: TGTGCCAGCTCCATCCAAGGGAGTGGAAACACCATATATTTT. Residues: CASSIQGSGNTIYF.

V gene TRBV7-9 combines with J gene TRBJ1-1; 7 bases are a match to TRBD1. V was clipped by 5 bases and J by 9 bases; unmatched bases: 6. Germline lookup yields CDR1 SEHNR and CDR2 FQNEAQ (reference sequence). CDR3 size: 12 residues. CDR3 sequence reads: CASSTGEGQAFF. DNA of the CDR3: TGTGCCAGCAGCACAGGGGAAGGCCAAGCTTTCTTT.

The rearrangement uses TRBV6-6 and TRBJ1-2; the D is unclear. The V and J ends lost 0 bases and 6 bases respectively, with 8 bases between them. CDR1 and CDR2 (germline): MNHNY, SVGAGI (reference sequence). The CDR3 is 13 amino acids. CDR3 coding DNA: TGTGCCAGCAGTTACTCTGCTCAGGATGGCTACACCTTC. Translation gives CASSYSAQDGYTF.

The CDR3 reads CASSLGQVISSYNSPLHF. The CDR3 nucleotides read TGTGCCAGCAGCTTGGGGCAGGTTATTAGCTCCTATAATTCACCCCTCCACTTT. The rearrangement uses TRBV5-6 and TRBJ1-6; D uncertain. Germline-derived CDR1 and CDR2 are SGHDT and YYEEEE. The CDR3 contains 18 residues. Trimming left V 0 bases short and J 0 bases short, with 13 bases between.

V is TRBV24-1 and J is TRBJ2-2; 10 bases are a match to TRBD1. J was trimmed by 7 bases and V by 4 bases; bases with no gene match: 8. The CDR3 consists of 16 residues. Germline V CDR1 and CDR2: KGHDR, SFDVKD. CDR3 sequence reads: CATSDPGTGAGGELFF. CDR3 coding DNA: TGTGCCACCAGTGACCCCGGGACAGGGGCCGGCGGGGAGCTGTTTTTT.

CDR3 amino acids: CASRTRQGVSGNTIYF. As DNA, the CDR3 is TGTGCCAGCAGGACCCGCCAGGGTGTATCTGGAAACACCATATATTTT. The J gene is TRBJ1-3, the V gene TRBV2; D might be TRBD1 (5 bases). The V end lost 6 bases, the J end lost 1 base, and 16 bases lay between the germline ends. The CDR3 is made up of 16 amino acids. CDR1 is SNHLY, CDR2 FYNNEI, per germline.

This chain joins TRBV20-1 and TRBJ1-2, with 8 bases fitting TRBD1. The CDR3 spans 14 residues. V lost 3 bases, J lost 6 bases, and 9 bases stayed unmatched. Germline V gene data show CDR1 as DFQATT and CDR2 as SNEGSKA (reference sequence). The CDR3 is CSASFFQGADGYTF. CDR3 coding DNA: TGCAGTGCTAGTTTTTTCCAGGGGGCGGATGGCTACACCTTC.

The rearrangement joins TRBV9 to TRBJ1-1; D is ambiguous. The CDR3 has 12 amino acids. Germline lookup yields CDR1 SGDLS and CDR2 YYNGEE. V dropped 7 bases and J dropped 3 bases, with 10 bases sitting between them. The CDR3 DNA sequence: TGTGCCAGCTCTCGGCAGGACACTGAAGCTTTCTTT. Protein product: CASSRQDTEAFF.

The chain recombines TRBV7-9 with TRBJ1-6, with TRBD1 matching over 8 bases. Germline V gene lookup returns CDR1 SEHNR and CDR2 FQNEAQ (reference sequence). Trimming took 5 bases from V and 10 from J; bases not matched to a gene: 10. This CDR3 contains 15 residues. The CDR3 nucleotides read TGTGCCAGCAGCCGACAGGGGTCGGCGTGGTCACCCCTCCACTTT. This codes for CASSRQGSAWSPLHF. The complete variable domain, with remaining parts taken from reference TRBV7-9 and TRBJ1-6, reads DTGVSQNPRHKITKRGQNVTFRCDPISEHNRLYWYRQTLGQGPEFLTYFQNEAQLEKSRLLSDRFSAERPKGSFSTLEIQRTEQGDSAMYLCASSRQGSAWSPLHFGNGTRLTVT.

A single count supports this clone. V and J are TRBV14 and TRBJ1-1, with D possibly TRBD1 on 5 matching bases. Germline CDR1 reads SGHDN; CDR2 reads FVKESK. V was trimmed by 7 bases and J by 0 bases, leaving 6 bases between them. CDR3 length: 12 amino acids. DNA of the CDR3: TGTGCCAGCAAGGGGTTGAACACTGAAGCTTTCTTT. Translated, it gives CASKGLNTEAFF. Variable domain in full (rest from reference TRBV14 and TRBJ1-1): EAGVTQFPSHSVIEKGQTVTLRCDPISGHDNLYWYRRVMGKEIKFLLHFVKESKQDESGMPNNRFLAERTGGTYSTLKVQPAELEDSGVYFCASKGLNTEAFFGQGTRLTVV.

The J gene is TRBJ1-2, the V gene TRBV19; 7 nucleotides match TRBD1. CDR3 size: 13 residues. CDR1 and CDR2 from the germline V gene are LNHDA and SQIVND (reference sequence). J gave up 3 bases and V 6 bases, and 4 bases lay outside the gene matches. As DNA, the CDR3 is TGTGCCAGTAGGTACAGGGGTGACTATGGCTACACCTTC. As protein: CASRYRGDYGYTF.

CDR3 DNA sequence: TGTGCCAGCTCACTAGGACTAGCGGGAGGGCCGAGCACCGGGGAGCTGTTTTTT. Translated, it gives CASSLGLAGGPSTGELFF. The rearrangement joins TRBV18 to TRBJ2-2; 15 nucleotides align to TRBD2. The CDR3 runs to 18 residues. J lost 4 bases, V lost 4 bases, and 7 bases had no gene match. CDR1 and CDR2 from the germline V gene are KGHSH and LQKENI.

The chain has TRBV6-5 and TRBJ1-4; no clear D gene. This CDR3 spans 13 amino acids. Germline V gives CDR1 MNHEY, CDR2 SVGAGI. Trimming stripped 11 bases from V and 8 bases from J, with 18 bases between. The CDR3 protein is CAGRRALAEKLFF. The CDR3 DNA sequence: TGTGCCGGGAGAAGGGCCTTGGCGGAAAAACTGTTTTTT.